This T cell receptor beta chain was sequenced during a study of circulating CD8 cells and anti-PD-1 response in melanoma. Turning to the study itself: Non-responders showed stable or progressive disease; responders showed complete or partial response.

General study points: At M1, fewer than 8% of TRB clonotypes appeared in multiple subsets. PD-1 and DPOS subsets showed similar, higher clonality than DNEG. Published repertoire comparisons used only baseline and M1 samples.

From live CD3+CD8+TCRalphabeta+ cells, four PD-1 and/or TIGIT subsets were sorted. The QIAseq Immune Repertoire TCR panel built the libraries from roughly 15 ng of total RNA. TCRdb redid the calling of the reads with MiXCR, one entry per CDR3 protein. Of roughly 1,100 distinct CDR3 sequences in the sample, roughly 6.2% are singletons; the top ten hold 10% to 12%. Germline values: CDR1 MNHEY, CDR2 SMNVEV (reference sequence). Trimming stripped 8 bases from V and 1 base from J, with 15 bases between. The CDR3 runs to 14 residues. About this clonotype: Its antigen is unidentified.

This sample comprised CD8+ T cells from PBMCs, obtained at baseline or after one month of anti-PD-1 therapy (not recorded which). This sequence was found in a human donor with melanoma. This chain links TRBV27 with TRBJ2-7; D might be TRBD2 (5 bases). CDR3 coding DNA: TGTGCCAGCGTCGGGGAATCGGGGTCCTACGAGCAGTACTTC. Its protein product is CASVGESGSYEQYF.